Listed below are T cell receptor beta chains from one sample, sequenced in a study of response to subunit inactivated influenza vaccine. MiXCR, applied by TCRdb to the RT-PCR reads, yields one record per CDR3 protein. In the table there are 500,000 to 550,000 distinct CDR3 sequences, 7.5% to 8.5% of which are singletons. The specimen comprised PBMCs from blood, sampled about 23 months after vaccination. The receptors shown here come from a man between 50 and 75 years old who received an inactivated influenza vaccine. The CDR3 runs from the conserved cysteine through the conserved F or W. The D gene is left open where the match is weak. Clone size is given for some rows only: seen once, a few or many times, or a class if the clone is expanded.

CDR3 length: 17
V gene: TRBV4-1
J gene: TRBJ2-2
clone size: .
D gene: .
CDR3 DNA: TGCGCCAGCAGCCAAGAACCGGGACTCATCTACACCGGGGAGCTGTTTTTT
CDR3 protein: CASSQEPGLIYTGELFF

CDR3 length: 14
V gene: TRBV18
J gene: TRBJ2-5
clone size: many
D gene: TRBD1
CDR3 DNA: TGTGCCAGCTCACCGCGGACAGGGAAAGAGACCCAGTACTTC
CDR3 protein: CASSPRTGKETQYF

CDR3 length: 15
V gene: TRBV29-1
J gene: TRBJ2-6
clone size: few
D gene: .
CDR3 DNA: TGCAGCGTACCCGACAGCCTCTCTGGGGCCAACGTCCTGACTTTC
CDR3 protein: CSVPDSLSGANVLTF

CDR3 length: 14
V gene: TRBV11-2
J gene: TRBJ1-2
clone size: many
D gene: .
CDR3 DNA: TGTGCCAGCAGCTTTTGGGGGCGGGGTGGTGGCTACACCTTC
CDR3 protein: CASSFWGRGGGYTF

CDR3 length: 15
V gene: TRBV6-7
J gene: TRBJ2-7
clone size: .
D gene: .
CDR3 DNA: TGTGCCAGCAGCAAACAAAAGGGGGGCTCCTACGAGCAGTACTTC
CDR3 protein: CASSKQKGGSYEQYF

CDR3 length: 15
V gene: TRBV7-2
J gene: TRBJ2-4
clone size: few
D gene: .
CDR3 DNA: TGTGCCAGCGGCCCCGGGGGTCTAGCCAAAAACATTCAGTACTTC
CDR3 protein: CASGPGGLAKNIQYF

CDR3 length: 15
V gene: TRBV5-1
J gene: TRBJ2-2
clone size: few
D gene: .
CDR3 DNA: TGCGCCAGCAGCTTGGAGACAGGGAACACCGGGGAGCTGTTTTTT
CDR3 protein: CASSLETGNTGELFF

CDR3 length: 11
V gene: TRBV20-1
J gene: TRBJ1-2
clone size: many
D gene: .
CDR3 DNA: TGCAGTGCTAGAGGCACGTATGGCTACACCTTC
CDR3 protein: CSARGTYGYTF

CDR3 length: 12
V gene: TRBV6-2/TRBV6-3
J gene: TRBJ1-2
clone size: few
D gene: .
CDR3 DNA: TGTGCCAGCAGACAGGACGTCTATGGCTACACCTTC
CDR3 protein: CASRQDVYGYTF

CDR3 length: 15
V gene: TRBV20-1
J gene: TRBJ1-4
clone size: .
D gene: .
CDR3 DNA: TGCAGTGCTAGAGAACAGAACTTGCTGGGTGAAAAACTGTTTTTT
CDR3 protein: CSAREQNLLGEKLFF

CDR3 length: 17
V gene: TRBV5-1
J gene: TRBJ2-4
clone size: few
D gene: TRBD1
CDR3 DNA: TGCGCCAGCAGCACCGGAGAGACAGGGATAGCCAAAAACATTCAGTACTTC
CDR3 protein: CASSTGETGIAKNIQYF

CDR3 length: 18
V gene: TRBV4-1
J gene: TRBJ2-6
clone size: .
D gene: .
CDR3 DNA: TGCGCCAGCAGCCAGGGACCCCACAGGGCACGTGGGGCCAACGTCCTGACTTTC
CDR3 protein: CASSQGPHRARGANVLTF

CDR3 length: 17
V gene: TRBV4-2
J gene: TRBJ1-1
clone size: few
D gene: .
CDR3 DNA: TGTGCCAGCAGCCAGAAGGCAGGGAACAGGCAGGGCACTGAAGCTTTCTTT
CDR3 protein: CASSQKAGNRQGTEAFF

CDR3 length: 15
V gene: TRBV5-1
J gene: TRBJ2-2
clone size: many
D gene: .
CDR3 DNA: TGCGCCAGCAGCCGGGACGGCCCCGACACCGGGGAGCTGTTTTTT
CDR3 protein: CASSRDGPDTGELFF

CDR3 length: 14
V gene: TRBV7-8
J gene: TRBJ2-5
clone size: few
D gene: .
CDR3 DNA: TGTGCCAGCAGCTTAGCCAGGACCACCCGTGGCCAGTACTTC
CDR3 protein: CASSLARTTRGQYF

CDR3 length: 12
V gene: TRBV29-1
J gene: TRBJ2-7
clone size: many
D gene: TRBD1
CDR3 DNA: TGCAGCGTTCTCGGGACAGGGTACGAGCAGTACTTC
CDR3 protein: CSVLGTGYEQYF

CDR3 length: 12
V gene: TRBV29-1
J gene: TRBJ2-7
clone size: .
D gene: .
CDR3 DNA: TGCAGCGTTGCACCGGGGGCCTACGAGCAGTACTTC
CDR3 protein: CSVAPGAYEQYF

CDR3 length: 16
V gene: TRBV5-6
J gene: TRBJ2-3
clone size: many
D gene: TRBD2
CDR3 DNA: TGTGCCAGCAGCGGGGGACTAGCGGCTACCACAGATACGCAGTATTTT
CDR3 protein: CASSGGLAATTDTQYF

CDR3 length: 18
V gene: TRBV11-2
J gene: TRBJ2-1
clone size: many
D gene: .
CDR3 DNA: TGTGCCAGCAGCTTAGTTGATCTTGGGGTCCTAACCTACAATGAGCAGTTCTTC
CDR3 protein: CASSLVDLGVLTYNEQFF

CDR3 length: 17
V gene: TRBV20-1
J gene: TRBJ2-1
clone size: many
D gene: TRBD2
CDR3 DNA: TGCAGTGCTAGAGTTTTTAGCGGGGCCACTTCTGCGGATGAGCAGTTCTTC
CDR3 protein: CSARVFSGATSADEQFF

CDR3 length: 14
V gene: TRBV10-3
J gene: TRBJ2-7
clone size: .
D gene: .
CDR3 DNA: TGTGCCATCAGGTCTAGCGATCCAACCTACGAGCAGTACTTC
CDR3 protein: CAIRSSDPTYEQYF

CDR3 length: 17
V gene: TRBV9
J gene: TRBJ2-1
clone size: few
D gene: TRBD1
CDR3 DNA: TGTGCCAGCAGCCCGCACAAGACAGGGGCCGGCTACAATGAGCAGTTCTTC
CDR3 protein: CASSPHKTGAGYNEQFF

CDR3 length: 13
V gene: TRBV28
J gene: TRBJ2-7
clone size: many
D gene: .
CDR3 DNA: TGTGCCAGCAGCTCAGGGGGGTCGGAAGAGCAGTACTTC
CDR3 protein: CASSSGGSEEQYF

CDR3 length: 16
V gene: TRBV4-2
J gene: TRBJ2-3
clone size: many
D gene: TRBD2
CDR3 DNA: TGTGCCAGCAGCCAAGATGATCGGGCGGGAGCAGATACGCAGTATTTT
CDR3 protein: CASSQDDRAGADTQYF

CDR3 length: 16
V gene: TRBV4-2
J gene: TRBJ2-3
clone size: .
D gene: TRBD2
CDR3 DNA: TGTGCCAGCAGCCTTACCATAGCGGGAGGCACAGATACGCAGTATTTT
CDR3 protein: CASSLTIAGGTDTQYF

CDR3 length: 15
V gene: TRBV6-2/TRBV6-3
J gene: TRBJ2-2
clone size: few
D gene: TRBD1
CDR3 DNA: TGTGCCAGCAGTTACCTGACAGGGGTTACCGGGGAGCTGTTTTTT
CDR3 protein: CASSYLTGVTGELFF

CDR3 length: 14
V gene: TRBV10-1
J gene: TRBJ2-7
clone size: .
D gene: .
CDR3 DNA: TGCGCCAGCAGTGATTCTTACCTGAGGGACGAGCAGTACTTC
CDR3 protein: CASSDSYLRDEQYF

CDR3 length: 16
V gene: TRBV11-2
J gene: TRBJ2-1
clone size: many
D gene: TRBD1
CDR3 DNA: TGTGCCAGCAGCTTGTTGGGGACAGGGGTCGGGGATGAGCAGTTCTTC
CDR3 protein: CASSLLGTGVGDEQFF

CDR3 length: 14
V gene: TRBV9
J gene: TRBJ2-7
clone size: .
D gene: .
CDR3 DNA: TGTGCCAGCAGCGTAGGGGGTCGGGGTTCCGAGCAGTACTTC
CDR3 protein: CASSVGGRGSEQYF

CDR3 length: 14
V gene: TRBV7-2
J gene: TRBJ2-3
clone size: few
D gene: .
CDR3 DNA: TGTGCCAGCAGCTCCCAAGGCCAGGTAGATACGCAGTATTTT
CDR3 protein: CASSSQGQVDTQYF

CDR3 length: 14
V gene: TRBV4-3
J gene: TRBJ2-7
clone size: many
D gene: TRBD1
CDR3 DNA: TGCGCCAGCAGCCAGGACAGGGGGAAGTACGAGCAGTACTTC
CDR3 protein: CASSQDRGKYEQYF

CDR3 length: 13
V gene: TRBV7-2
J gene: TRBJ2-7
clone size: many
D gene: .
CDR3 DNA: TGTGCCAGCAGCTTAGTTACGAGAGGCGAGCAGTACTTC
CDR3 protein: CASSLVTRGEQYF

CDR3 length: 17
V gene: TRBV29-1
J gene: TRBJ2-1
clone size: many
D gene: .
CDR3 DNA: TGCAGCGTTGAAGGGCCGAAAGGGGCCCGTCCGGACAATGAGCAGTTCTTC
CDR3 protein: CSVEGPKGARPDNEQFF

CDR3 length: 13
V gene: TRBV27
J gene: TRBJ2-7
clone size: few
D gene: .
CDR3 DNA: TGTGCCAGCAGGTTTAGCGGTTCCTACGAGCAGTACTTC
CDR3 protein: CASRFSGSYEQYF

CDR3 length: 16
V gene: TRBV10-3
J gene: TRBJ2-1
clone size: few
D gene: .
CDR3 DNA: TGTGCCATCAGTGACAAATTGGACAGAAGAACTAACGAGCAGTTCTTC
CDR3 protein: CAISDKLDRRTNEQFF

CDR3 length: 14
V gene: TRBV6-5
J gene: TRBJ2-7
clone size: many
D gene: TRBD1
CDR3 DNA: TGTGCCAGCAGTTACGGACAGGGGTTGAACGAGCAGTACTTC
CDR3 protein: CASSYGQGLNEQYF

CDR3 length: 15
V gene: TRBV12-3/TRBV12-4
J gene: TRBJ2-1
clone size: few
D gene: TRBD2
CDR3 DNA: TGTGCCAGCAGCCTAGCGGGGGGGCATCGTAATGAGCAGTTCTTC
CDR3 protein: CASSLAGGHRNEQFF

CDR3 length: 15
V gene: TRBV12-3/TRBV12-4
J gene: TRBJ1-4
clone size: many
D gene: TRBD1
CDR3 DNA: TGTGCCAGCACCAAAGACAGGGTGTGGAATGAAAAACTGTTTTTT
CDR3 protein: CASTKDRVWNEKLFF

CDR3 length: 16
V gene: TRBV12-3/TRBV12-4
J gene: TRBJ1-5
clone size: many
D gene: TRBD1
CDR3 DNA: TGTGCCAGCAGAAAGGGACAGGGCTATAGCAATCAGCCCCAGCATTTT
CDR3 protein: CASRKGQGYSNQPQHF

CDR3 length: 17
V gene: TRBV6-2/TRBV6-3
J gene: TRBJ2-1
clone size: few
D gene: .
CDR3 DNA: TGTGCCAGCAGTTACCGTCTGATTGGGGCTACGTACAATGAGCAGTTCTTC
CDR3 protein: CASSYRLIGATYNEQFF

CDR3 length: 18
V gene: TRBV12-3/TRBV12-4
J gene: TRBJ2-2
clone size: many
D gene: TRBD1
CDR3 DNA: TGTGCCAGCAGACGGTCCGGGACAGGGGGCCCGAACACCGGGGAGCTGTTTTTT
CDR3 protein: CASRRSGTGGPNTGELFF

CDR3 length: 16
V gene: TRBV10-3
J gene: TRBJ2-3
clone size: many
D gene: TRBD1
CDR3 DNA: TGTGCCATCAGTGAGTGGACAGGGGGCTTAACAGATACGCAGTATTTT
CDR3 protein: CAISEWTGGLTDTQYF

CDR3 length: 13
V gene: TRBV7-9
J gene: TRBJ1-5
clone size: .
D gene: .
CDR3 DNA: TGTGCCAGCAGCGACGGGGTAGGGCAGCCCCAGCATTTT
CDR3 protein: CASSDGVGQPQHF

CDR3 length: 13
V gene: TRBV20-1
J gene: TRBJ1-1
clone size: few
D gene: .
CDR3 DNA: TGCAGTGCTACCACGGGGACAAGTCCATGGGCTTTCTTT
CDR3 protein: CSATTGTSPWAFF

CDR3 length: 15
V gene: TRBV10-3
J gene: TRBJ2-3
clone size: .
D gene: TRBD1
CDR3 DNA: TGTGCCATCAGCTCGAGACAGGGGAAGGCAGATACGCAGTATTTT
CDR3 protein: CAISSRQGKADTQYF

CDR3 length: 13
V gene: TRBV20-1
J gene: TRBJ2-1
clone size: few
D gene: TRBD1
CDR3 DNA: TGCAGTGCTGCGTCAAACAGGGGGTACGAGCAGTTCTTC
CDR3 protein: CSAASNRGYEQFF

CDR3 length: 13
V gene: TRBV7-9
J gene: TRBJ2-5
clone size: .
D gene: .
CDR3 DNA: TGTGCCAGCAGCTGGGGGAACCAAGAGACCCAGTACTTC
CDR3 protein: CASSWGNQETQYF

CDR3 length: 13
V gene: TRBV28
J gene: TRBJ2-1
clone size: few
D gene: .
CDR3 DNA: TGTGCCAGCAGTTCGGGGTACCCCAATGAGCAGTTCTTC
CDR3 protein: CASSSGYPNEQFF